The source of this TCR beta chain is a study of T cells of healthy individuals. In its sample, this clonotype was seen a few times. Trimming removed 5 bases from V and 2 bases from J, with 9 bases in between. The CDR3 totals 13 residues. CDR1 and CDR2 (germline): SGHVS, FQNEAQ. TCRdb reanalysed the 5' RACE reads using MiXCR and keeps one entry per CDR3 protein. The sample lists under 70,000 distinct CDR3 sequences, 14% to 15% seen once, with more than 15% in the top ten. The receptor's source is a human donor in good health. The chain carries TRBV7-8 and TRBJ2-5, with D possibly being TRBD1 or TRBD2 (5 bases each). CDR3 in amino acids: CASSMGVQETQYF. The CDR3 DNA is TGTGCCAGCAGCATGGGGGTTCAAGAGACCCAGTACTTC.